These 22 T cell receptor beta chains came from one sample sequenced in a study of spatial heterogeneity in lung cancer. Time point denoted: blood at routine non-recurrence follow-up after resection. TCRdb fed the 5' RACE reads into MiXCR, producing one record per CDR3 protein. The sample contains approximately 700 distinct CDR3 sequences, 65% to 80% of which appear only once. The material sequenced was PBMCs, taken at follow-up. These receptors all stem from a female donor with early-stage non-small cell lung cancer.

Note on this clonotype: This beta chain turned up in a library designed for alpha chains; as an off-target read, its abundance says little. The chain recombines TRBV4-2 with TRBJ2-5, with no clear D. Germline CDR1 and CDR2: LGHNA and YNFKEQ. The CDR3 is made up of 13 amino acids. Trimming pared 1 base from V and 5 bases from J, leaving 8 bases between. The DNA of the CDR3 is TGTGCCAGCAGCCAAGGGGTTTTTGAGACCCAGTACTTC. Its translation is CASSQGVFETQYF.

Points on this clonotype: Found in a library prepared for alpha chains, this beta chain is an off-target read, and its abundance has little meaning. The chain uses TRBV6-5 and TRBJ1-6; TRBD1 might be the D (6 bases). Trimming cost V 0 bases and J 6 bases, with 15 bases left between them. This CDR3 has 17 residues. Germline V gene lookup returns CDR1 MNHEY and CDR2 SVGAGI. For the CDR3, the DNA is TGTGCCAGCAGTTACTCGGTAGCGGGCAGGGGTAATTCACCCCTCCACTTT. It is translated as CASSYSVAGRGNSPLHF.

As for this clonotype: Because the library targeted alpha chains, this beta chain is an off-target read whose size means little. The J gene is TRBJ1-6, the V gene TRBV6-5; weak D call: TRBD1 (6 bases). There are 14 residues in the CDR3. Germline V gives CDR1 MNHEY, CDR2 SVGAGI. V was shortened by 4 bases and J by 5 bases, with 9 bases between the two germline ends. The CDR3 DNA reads TGTGCCAGCAGTTTCCGGACAGATAATTCACCCCTCCACTTT. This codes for CASSFRTDNSPLHF.

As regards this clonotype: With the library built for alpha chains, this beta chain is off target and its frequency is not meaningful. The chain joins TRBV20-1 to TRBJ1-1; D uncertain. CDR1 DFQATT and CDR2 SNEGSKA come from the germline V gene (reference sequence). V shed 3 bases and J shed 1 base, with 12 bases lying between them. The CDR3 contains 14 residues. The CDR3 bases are TGCAGTGCTAGTGTCCCGGCAAAGAACACTGAAGCTTTCTTT. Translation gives CSASVPAKNTEAFF.

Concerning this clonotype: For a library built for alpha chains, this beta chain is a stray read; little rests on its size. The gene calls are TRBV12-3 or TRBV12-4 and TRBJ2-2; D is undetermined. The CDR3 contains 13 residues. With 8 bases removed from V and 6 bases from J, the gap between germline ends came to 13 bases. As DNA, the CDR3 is TGTGCCAGCCTCGGTTTTAGGTCCGGGGAGCTGTTTTTT. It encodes CASLGFRSGELFF.

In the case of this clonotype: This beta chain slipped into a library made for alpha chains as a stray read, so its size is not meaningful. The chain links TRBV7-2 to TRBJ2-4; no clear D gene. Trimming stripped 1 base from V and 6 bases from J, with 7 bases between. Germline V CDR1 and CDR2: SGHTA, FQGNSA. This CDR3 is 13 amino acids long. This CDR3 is CASSLGSGNIQYF. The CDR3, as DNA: TGTGCCAGCAGCTTAGGTTCCGGAAACATTCAGTACTTC.

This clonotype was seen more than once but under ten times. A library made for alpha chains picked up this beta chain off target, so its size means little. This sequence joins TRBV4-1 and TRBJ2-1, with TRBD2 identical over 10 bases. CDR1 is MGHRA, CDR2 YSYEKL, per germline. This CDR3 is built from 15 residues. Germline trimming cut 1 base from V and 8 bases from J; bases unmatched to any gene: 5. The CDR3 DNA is TGCGCCAGCAGCCAAGGGCTAGCGGGAGTCTATGAGCAGTTCTTC. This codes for CASSQGLAGVYEQFF.

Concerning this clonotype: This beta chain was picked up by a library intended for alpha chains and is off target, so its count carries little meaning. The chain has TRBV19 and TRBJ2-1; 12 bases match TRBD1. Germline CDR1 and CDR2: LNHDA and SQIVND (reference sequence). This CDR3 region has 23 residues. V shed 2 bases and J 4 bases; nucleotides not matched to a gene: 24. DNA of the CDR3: TGTGCCAGTAGTATATTGTTGCGGGACAGGGGGCGCTTAGAAGCGGGACGGTACAATGAGCAGTTCTTC. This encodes CASSILLRDRGRLEAGRYNEQFF.

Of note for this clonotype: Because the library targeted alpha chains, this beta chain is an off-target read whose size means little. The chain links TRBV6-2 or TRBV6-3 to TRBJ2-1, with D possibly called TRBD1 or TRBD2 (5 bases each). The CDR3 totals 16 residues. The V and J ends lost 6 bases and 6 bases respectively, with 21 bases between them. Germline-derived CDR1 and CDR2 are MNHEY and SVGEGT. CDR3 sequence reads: CASRVWDPTFGNEQFF. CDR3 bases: TGTGCCAGCAGGGTGTGGGACCCTACTTTTGGCAATGAGCAGTTCTTC.

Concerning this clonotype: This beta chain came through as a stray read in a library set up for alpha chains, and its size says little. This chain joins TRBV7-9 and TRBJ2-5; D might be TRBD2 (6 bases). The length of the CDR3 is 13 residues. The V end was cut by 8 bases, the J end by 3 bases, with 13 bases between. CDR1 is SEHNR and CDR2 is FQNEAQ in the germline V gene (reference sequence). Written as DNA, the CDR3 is TGTGCCAGCCTCCCCTCGGGGGAAGAGACCCAGTACTTC. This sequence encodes CASLPSGEETQYF.

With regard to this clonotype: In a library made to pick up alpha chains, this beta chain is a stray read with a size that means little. The CDR3 bases are TGTGCCAGCAGTCCCAGGGGTTTCACTGAAGCTTTCTTT. Translated, it gives CASSPRGFTEAFF. This chain connects TRBV6-6 to TRBJ1-1; TRBD1 might be the D (6 bases). Germline V CDR1 and CDR2: MNHNY, SVGAGI (reference sequence). This CDR3 has 13 residues. The V gene lost 5 bases and the J gene lost 4 bases, with 11 bases spanning the gap.

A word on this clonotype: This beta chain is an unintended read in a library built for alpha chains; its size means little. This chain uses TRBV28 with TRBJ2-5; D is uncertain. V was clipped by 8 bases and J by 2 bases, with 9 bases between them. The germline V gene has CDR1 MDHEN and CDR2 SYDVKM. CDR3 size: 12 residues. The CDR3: CASGVWQETQYF. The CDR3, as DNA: TGTGCCAGCGGGGTTTGGCAAGAGACCCAGTACTTC.

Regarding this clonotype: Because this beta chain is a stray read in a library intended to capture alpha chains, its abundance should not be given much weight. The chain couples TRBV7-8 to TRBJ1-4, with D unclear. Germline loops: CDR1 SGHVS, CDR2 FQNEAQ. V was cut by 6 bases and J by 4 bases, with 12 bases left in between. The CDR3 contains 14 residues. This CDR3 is CASSRRFVNEKLFF. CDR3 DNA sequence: TGTGCCAGCAGTCGCAGATTCGTTAATGAAAAACTGTTTTTT.

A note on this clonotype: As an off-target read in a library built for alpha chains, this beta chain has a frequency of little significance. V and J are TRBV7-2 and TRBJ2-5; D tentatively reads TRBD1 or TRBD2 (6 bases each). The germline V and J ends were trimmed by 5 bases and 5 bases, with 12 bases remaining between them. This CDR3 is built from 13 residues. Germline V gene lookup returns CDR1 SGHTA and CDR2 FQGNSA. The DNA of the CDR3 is TGTGCCAGCAGCCGGGGGCAGGGGGAGACCCAGTACTTC. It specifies CASSRGQGETQYF. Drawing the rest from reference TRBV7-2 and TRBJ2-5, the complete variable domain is GAGVSQSPSNKVTEKGKDVELRCDPISGHTALYWYRQSLGQGLEFLIYFQGNSAPDKSGLPSDRFSAERTGGSVSTLTIQRTQQEDSAVYLCASSRGQGETQYFGPGTRLLVL.

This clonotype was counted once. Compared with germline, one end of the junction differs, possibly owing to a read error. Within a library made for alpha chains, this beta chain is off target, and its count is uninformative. CDR3 residues: CASSRSGTAWNTGELFF. The CDR3 nucleotides are TGTGCTAGCAGCAGATCCGGCACCGCCTGGAACACCGGGGAGCTGTTTTTT. The chain couples TRBV7-7 to TRBJ2-2; no definite D call. The CDR3 loop spans 17 amino acids. Germline values: CDR1 SSHAT, CDR2 FNYEAQ (reference sequence).

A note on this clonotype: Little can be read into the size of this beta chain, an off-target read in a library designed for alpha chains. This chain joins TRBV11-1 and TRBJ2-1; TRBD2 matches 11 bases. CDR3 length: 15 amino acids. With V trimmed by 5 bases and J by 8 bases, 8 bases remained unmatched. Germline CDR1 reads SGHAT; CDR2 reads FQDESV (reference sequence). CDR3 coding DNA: TGTGCCAGCAGCAATACCGGGACTAGCGGTTATGAGCAGTTCTTC. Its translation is CASSNTGTSGYEQFF.

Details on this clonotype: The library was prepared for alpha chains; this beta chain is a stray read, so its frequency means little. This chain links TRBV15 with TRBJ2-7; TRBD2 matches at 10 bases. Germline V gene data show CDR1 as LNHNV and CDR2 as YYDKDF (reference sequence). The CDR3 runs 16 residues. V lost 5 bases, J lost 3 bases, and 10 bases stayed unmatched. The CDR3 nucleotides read TGTGCCACCAGCCCTAAGCGGCTAGCGGGAGTCTACGAGCAGTACTTC. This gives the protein CATSPKRLAGVYEQYF.

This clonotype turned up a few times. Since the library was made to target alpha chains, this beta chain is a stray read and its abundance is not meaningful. CDR3 sequence: CASSYSRNTEAFF. In DNA, the CDR3 is TGTGCCAGCAGTTACTCCAGGAACACTGAAGCTTTCTTT. V and J are TRBV6-2 or TRBV6-3 and TRBJ1-1; D not certain. This CDR3 comprises 13 residues. Trimming cost V 0 bases and J 1 base, with 3 bases left between them. Germline assignment: CDR1 MNHEY and CDR2 SVGEGT.

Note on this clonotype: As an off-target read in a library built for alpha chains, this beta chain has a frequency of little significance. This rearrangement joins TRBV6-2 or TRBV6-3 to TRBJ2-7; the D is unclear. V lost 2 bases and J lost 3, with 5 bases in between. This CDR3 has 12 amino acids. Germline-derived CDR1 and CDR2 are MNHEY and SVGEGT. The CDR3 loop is CASSYVGYEQYV. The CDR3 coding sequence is TGTGCCAGCAGTTACGTCGGCTACGAGCAGTACGTC.

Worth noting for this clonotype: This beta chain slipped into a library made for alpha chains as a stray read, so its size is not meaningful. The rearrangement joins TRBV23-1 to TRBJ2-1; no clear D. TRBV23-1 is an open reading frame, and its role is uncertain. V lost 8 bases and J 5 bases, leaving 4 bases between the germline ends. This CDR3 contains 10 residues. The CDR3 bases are TGCGCCAGCCGGAACAATGAGCAGTTCTTC. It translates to CASRNNEQFF.

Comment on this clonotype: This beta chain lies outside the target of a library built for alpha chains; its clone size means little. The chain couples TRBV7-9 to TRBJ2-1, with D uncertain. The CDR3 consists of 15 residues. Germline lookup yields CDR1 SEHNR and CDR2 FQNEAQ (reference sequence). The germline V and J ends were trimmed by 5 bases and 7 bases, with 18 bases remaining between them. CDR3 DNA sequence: TGTGCCAGCAGCCCTAAACTGCGGCTAGGAAATGAGCAGTTCTTC. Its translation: CASSPKLRLGNEQFF.

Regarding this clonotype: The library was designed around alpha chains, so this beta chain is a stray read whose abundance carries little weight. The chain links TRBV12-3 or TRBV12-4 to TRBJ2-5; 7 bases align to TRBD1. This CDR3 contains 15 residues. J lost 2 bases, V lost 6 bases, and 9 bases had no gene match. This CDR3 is CASRSATGDQETQYF. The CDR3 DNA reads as TGTGCCAGCAGGTCCGCAACAGGGGATCAAGAGACCCAGTACTTC.